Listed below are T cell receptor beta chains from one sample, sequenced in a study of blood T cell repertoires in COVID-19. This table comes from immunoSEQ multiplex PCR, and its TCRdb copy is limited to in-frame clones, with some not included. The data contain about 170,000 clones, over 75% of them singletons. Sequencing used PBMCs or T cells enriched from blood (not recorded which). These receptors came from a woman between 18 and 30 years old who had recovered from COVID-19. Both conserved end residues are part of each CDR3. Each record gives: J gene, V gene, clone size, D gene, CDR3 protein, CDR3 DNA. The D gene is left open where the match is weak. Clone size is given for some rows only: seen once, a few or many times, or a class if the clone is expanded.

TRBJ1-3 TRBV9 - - CASSVGTGFSGNTIYF TGTGCCAGCAGCGTAGGTACAGGGTTCTCTGGAAACACCATATATTTT
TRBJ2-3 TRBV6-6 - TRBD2 CASSRGLAGTSTDTQYF TGTGCCAGCAGCCGAGGACTAGCGGGGACTAGCACAGATACGCAGTATTTT
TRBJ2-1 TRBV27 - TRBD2 CASSLIAGGPNNEQFF TGTGCCAGCAGTCTTATAGCGGGAGGGCCTAACAATGAGCAGTTCTTC
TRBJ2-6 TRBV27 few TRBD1 CASSPWGQGDAGANVLTF TGTGCCAGCAGTCCGTGGGGACAGGGGGATGCTGGGGCCAACGTCCTGACTTTC
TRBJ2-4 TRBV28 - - CASSYASLLGGIDIQYF TGTGCCAGCAGTTATGCGTCTTTGTTGGGGGGAATAGACATTCAGTACTTC
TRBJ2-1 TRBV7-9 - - CASTDGQRPNNEQFF TGTGCCAGCACGGACGGACAAAGGCCCAACAATGAGCAGTTCTTC
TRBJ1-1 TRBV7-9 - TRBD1 CASSLALGQGLEKAFF TGTGCCAGCAGCTTAGCGCTGGGACAGGGATTAGAGAAAGCTTTCTTT
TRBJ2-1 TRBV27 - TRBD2 CASSSGTSGTNEQFF TGTGCCAGCAGCAGCGGGACTAGCGGCACCAATGAGCAGTTCTTC
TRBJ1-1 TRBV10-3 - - CAISQTVNTEAFF TGTGCCATCAGTCAGACAGTGAACACTGAAGCTTTCTTT
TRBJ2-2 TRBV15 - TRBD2 CATSRDLSGSRTGELFF TGTGCCACCAGCAGAGATCTCAGCGGGAGTAGAACCGGGGAGCTGTTTTTT
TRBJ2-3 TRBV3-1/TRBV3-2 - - CASSQGGELGTDTQYF TGTGCCAGCAGCCAAGGCGGGGAACTGGGCACAGATACGCAGTATTTT
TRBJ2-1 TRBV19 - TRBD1 CASRGPLSHNEQFF TGTGCCAGCAGGGGGCCTCTATCCCACAATGAGCAGTTCTTC
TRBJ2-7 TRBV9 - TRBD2 CASSASGRAFYEQYF TGTGCCAGCAGCGCTAGCGGGAGGGCCTTCTACGAGCAGTACTTC
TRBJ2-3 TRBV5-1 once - CASSLDRSYPYF TGCGCCAGCAGCTTGGACAGGTCCTACCCGTATTTT
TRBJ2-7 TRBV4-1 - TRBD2 CASSQDPLARYEQYF TGCGCCAGCAGCCAAGATCCACTAGCGCGGTACGAGCAGTACTTC
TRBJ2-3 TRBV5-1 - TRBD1 CASSIGQGGTDTQYF TGCGCCAGCAGCATCGGACAGGGGGGGACAGATACGCAGTATTTT
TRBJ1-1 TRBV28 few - CASNTGTPEAFF TGTGCCAGCAATACCGGGACACCTGAAGCTTTCTTT
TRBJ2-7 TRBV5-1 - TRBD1 CASSSPGGMGEQYF TGCGCCAGCAGCTCCCCAGGGGGAATGGGTGAGCAGTACTTC
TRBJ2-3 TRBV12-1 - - CASSFGSVAGCMDTQYF TGTGCCAGCAGCTTTGGCTCGGTAGCGGGATGCATGGATACGCAGTATTTT
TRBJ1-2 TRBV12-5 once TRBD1 CASGLASGGASYGYTF TGTGCTAGTGGTTTGGCCTCAGGGGGCGCGTCCTATGGCTACACCTTC
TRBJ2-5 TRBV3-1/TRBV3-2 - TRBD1 CASSLDRGRETQYF TGTGCCAGCAGTTTAGACAGGGGGCGGGAGACCCAGTACTTC
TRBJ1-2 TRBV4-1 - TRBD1 CASSFGQGADGYTF TGCGCCAGCAGCTTCGGACAGGGGGCGGACGGCTACACCTTC
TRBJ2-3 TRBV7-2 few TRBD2 CASSRTSGTDTQYF TGTGCCAGCAGCCGGACTAGCGGCACAGATACGCAGTATTTT
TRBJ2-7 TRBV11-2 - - CASSLGSGSYEQYF TGTGCCAGCAGCCTAGGGAGCGGTTCCTACGAGCAGTACTTC
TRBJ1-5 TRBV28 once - CASSLSSAGVGGNQPQHF TGTGCCAGCAGTTTATCGTCCGCAGGGGTGGGCGGCAATCAGCCCCAGCATTTT
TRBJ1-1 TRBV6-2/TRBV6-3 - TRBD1 CASSPTGGPNTEAFF TGTGCCAGCAGTCCAACAGGGGGTCCGAACACTGAAGCTTTCTTT
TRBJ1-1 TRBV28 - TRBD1 CASSLEIPGQGAVYTEAFF TGTGCCAGCAGTTTGGAAATCCCGGGACAGGGGGCGGTGTACACTGAAGCTTTCTTT
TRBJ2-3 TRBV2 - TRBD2 CARSSGSGTDTQYF TGTGCCAGGTCTAGCGGGAGTGGCACAGATACGCAGTATTTT
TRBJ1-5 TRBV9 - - CASSTGQGNQPQHF TGTGCCAGCAGCACCGGTCAGGGCAATCAGCCCCAGCATTTT
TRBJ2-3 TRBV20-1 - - CSASSGTQYF TGCAGTGCTAGCTCGGGAACGCAGTATTTT
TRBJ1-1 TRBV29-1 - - CSVESPSRVNTEAFF TGCAGCGTTGAATCCCCTTCCAGGGTGAACACTGAAGCTTTCTTT
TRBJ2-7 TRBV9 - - CASSVGAGEDYEQYF TGTGCCAGCAGCGTAGGTGCAGGGGAAGACTACGAGCAGTACTTC
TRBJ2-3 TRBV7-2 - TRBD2 CASNPPGGPPRDTQYF TGTGCCAGCAACCCACCGGGGGGGCCCCCTAGAGATACGCAGTATTTT
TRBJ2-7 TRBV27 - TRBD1 CASSTKTGSSYEQYF TGTGCCAGCAGTACTAAGACAGGGAGCTCCTACGAGCAGTACTTC
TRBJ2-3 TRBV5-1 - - CASSRGLGTSTDTQYF TGCGCCAGCAGCAGGGGACTGGGGACTAGCACAGATACGCAGTATTTT
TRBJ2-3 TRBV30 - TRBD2 CAWDSGSFPDTQYF TGTGCCTGGGATAGCGGGAGCTTTCCAGATACGCAGTATTTT
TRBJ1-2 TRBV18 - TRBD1 CASSHGQGYGYTF TGTGCCAGCTCGCACGGACAGGGGTATGGCTACACCTTC
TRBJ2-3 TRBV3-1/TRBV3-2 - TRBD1 CASSRATGLTDTQYF TGTGCCAGCAGCCGAGCGACAGGGTTGACAGATACGCAGTATTTT
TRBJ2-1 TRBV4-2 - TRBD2 CASSLAGGTYNEQFF TGTGCCAGCAGTCTAGCGGGAGGTACCTACAATGAGCAGTTCTTC
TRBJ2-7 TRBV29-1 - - CSVEGATYEQYF TGCAGCGTTGAAGGAGCTACCTACGAGCAGTACTTC
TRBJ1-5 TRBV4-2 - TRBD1 CASSGTAYSNQPQHF TGTGCCAGCAGCGGGACAGCGTATAGCAATCAGCCCCAGCATTTT
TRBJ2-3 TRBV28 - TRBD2 CASSLGLAGTLDTQYF TGTGCCAGCAGTCTGGGACTAGCGGGGACTTTGGATACGCAGTATTTT
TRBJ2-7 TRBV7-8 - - CASSLGLGGSYEQYF TGTGCCAGCAGCTTAGGGCTAGGTGGTTCCTACGAGCAGTACTTC
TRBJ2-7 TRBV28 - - CASSPQPTSSYEQYF TGTGCCAGCAGTCCCCAACCGACTAGCTCCTACGAGCAGTACTTC
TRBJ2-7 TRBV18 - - CASSGNKQGFEQYF TGTGCCAGCTCAGGTAACAAACAGGGATTTGAGCAGTACTTC
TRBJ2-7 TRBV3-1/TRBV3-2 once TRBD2 CASSSGTTLEQYF TGTGCCAGCAGCAGCGGGACTACCCTCGAGCAGTACTTC
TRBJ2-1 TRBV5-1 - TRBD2 CASSRGLAVYNEQFF TGCGCCAGCAGCCGGGGACTAGCGGTCTACAATGAGCAGTTCTTC
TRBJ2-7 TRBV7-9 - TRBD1 CASSLRTGDTYEQYF TGTGCCAGCAGCTTACGAACAGGGGATACCTACGAGCAGTACTTC
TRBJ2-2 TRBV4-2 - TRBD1 CASTSGGYGTGELFF TGTGCCAGCACCTCAGGGGGATATGGGACCGGGGAGCTGTTTTTT
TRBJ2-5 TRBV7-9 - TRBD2 CASSSRTSGSPETQYF TGTGCCAGCAGCTCCCGGACTAGCGGGAGTCCAGAGACCCAGTACTTC
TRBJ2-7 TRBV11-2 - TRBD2 CASSLGVAGGRDEQYF TGTGCCAGCAGCTTAGGGGTAGCGGGAGGGCGGGACGAGCAGTACTTC
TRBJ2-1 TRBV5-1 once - CASSLAFNEQFF TGCGCCAGCAGCTTGGCCTTTAATGAGCAGTTCTTC
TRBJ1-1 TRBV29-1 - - CSVAPAALGQNTEAFF TGCAGCGTTGCCCCGGCCGCCCTGGGACAGAACACTGAAGCTTTCTTT
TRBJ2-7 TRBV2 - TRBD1 CARGPRQGVFEQYF TGTGCCAGAGGCCCCCGACAGGGTGTATTCGAGCAGTACTTC
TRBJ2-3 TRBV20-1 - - CSATVADTQYF TGCAGTGCAACGGTCGCAGATACGCAGTATTTT
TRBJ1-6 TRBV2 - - CAIPGDNSPLHF TGTGCCATACCAGGGGATAATTCACCCCTCCACTTT